This TCR beta chain originates from a study of blood T cell repertoires in COVID-19. The repertoire was sequenced with immunoSEQ multiplex PCR; TCRdb's copy has only in-frame clones and lacks some. The sample consists of 400,000 or so clones, over 85% of them appearing once. CDR1 is ENHRY and CDR2 is SYGVKD in the germline V gene. V was trimmed by 10 bases and J by 4 bases, leaving 16 bases between them. CDR3 length: 13 amino acids. The TCR sequence derives from a man between 18 and 35 years old with COVID-19, enrolled during active disease. The chain joins TRBV10-3 to TRBJ2-5; tentatively, D is TRBD2 (5 bases). Sequencing was performed on peripheral blood. Written as DNA, the CDR3 is TGTGCCACTACTAGGTCAGAACGAGAGACCCAGTACTTC. The encoded protein is CATTRSERETQYF.